The source of this TCR beta chain is a study of PD-L1 blockade in urothelial cancer. Overall study context: The researchers analyzed blood 3 weeks (second dose) and 6 weeks after treatment start.

The time point denotes: pretreatment peripheral blood. This clone was counted between two and nine times. Synthetic analogs of TCR templates were spiked into every PCR. TCRdb's table, derived via immunoSEQ multiplex PCR, lists solely in-frame clones and lacks some. The sample has about 76,000 clones, 75% to 90% seen once. The germline CDR1 and CDR2 sequences are MDHEN and SYDVKM. The CDR3 is made up of 18 amino acids. The J segment lost 7 bases and the V segment lost 4 bases, leaving 12 bases of the junction unmatched. J is TRBJ2-4 and V is TRBV28; 14 bases line up with TRBD2. Source: PBMCs, taken around atezolizumab (anti-PD-L1) treatment. The origin of this receptor is a man between 65 and 85 years old with urothelial cancer. This CDR3 reads CASSSPTGTSGSGNIQYF. The CDR3 DNA reads as TGTGCCAGCAGTTCTCCGACCGGGACTAGCGGGAGTGGGAACATTCAGTACTTC.